The source of this TCR beta chain is a study of cytomegalovirus exposure and HLA in healthy donors. Study-level results: A reported reduction in N-insertions relative to the approximately 690-donor mean was seen in an Asian-associated ancestry cluster in a later analysis. It is likely that the observed cluster of highly shared sequence variants was a sequencing artifact. As was reported, the classifier diagnosed cytomegalovirus status with high specificity and sensitivity.

Use of 60 Vbeta and 13 Jbeta primers characterized the PCR. This table comes from immunoSEQ multiplex PCR, and its TCRdb copy is limited to in-frame clones, with some not included. This table has approximately 210,000 clones, about four fifths appearing once. A single count supports this clone. Its specificity is not known. V dropped 3 bases and J dropped 10 bases, with 16 bases sitting between them. The CDR3 has 13 amino acids. Germline V gives CDR1 SGHRS, CDR2 YFSETQ. Sequencing was done on a sample of PBMCs. This TCR came from a male donor in good health and CMV-seropositive. V usage is TRBV5-1 and J usage is TRBJ1-2, with D perhaps matching TRBD1 (6 bases). As DNA, the CDR3 is TGCGCCAGCAGCTCAATGGAGCAGGGGATCTACACCTTC. This sequence encodes CASSSMEQGIYTF.